The 29 T cell receptor beta chains presented below share a single source sample, sequenced in a study of early stage breast cancer tumors (dated by TCRdb to between 2016 and 2019). Libraries were constructed by the immunoSEQ multiplex PCR assay. The clones in this table, taken by TCRdb from immuneACCESS, are in-frame only. Not every clone is retained; where verified, under half of the shortfall comes from an unresolved V gene, and the cause of the rest is unknown. This sample is represented by fewer than 70,000 clones; around three quarters of them were singletons. The ten largest clones take up around 3.7% of the sample. The sample was blood. Receptors originate from a young adult with breast cancer.

The chain recombines TRBV18 with TRBJ1-2, with D hard to call. CDR1 and CDR2 (germline): KGHSH, LQKENI. V gave up 0 bases and J gave up 4 bases, with 9 bases separating them. The CDR3 loop spans 14 amino acids. In nucleotides, the CDR3 is TGTGCCAGCTCACCACCGGCCGGACCCTATGGCTACACCTTC. The encoded protein is CASSPPAGPYGYTF.

The V and J genes are TRBV7-6 and TRBJ1-3; D unclear. The V end lost 1 base, the J end lost 0 bases, and 10 bases lay between the germline ends. Per germline, CDR1 SGHVS and CDR2 FNYEAQ. CDR3 length: 16 residues. CDR3 region: CASSLVRSLSGNTIYF. The CDR3, as DNA: TGTGCCAGCAGCTTAGTCAGGTCCCTCTCTGGAAACACCATATATTTT.

This chain joins TRBV6-6 and TRBJ2-7; 9 bases match TRBD2. Per germline, CDR1 MNHNY and CDR2 SVGAGI (reference sequence). J gave up 2 bases and V 7 bases, and 3 bases lay outside the gene matches. CDR3 length: 13 residues. The CDR3 sequence is CASNGGRAYEQYF. For the CDR3, the DNA is TGTGCCAGCAACGGCGGGAGGGCCTACGAGCAGTACTTC.

The rearrangement joins TRBV13 to TRBJ2-1; 9 nucleotides agree with TRBD2. Germline trimming cut 4 bases from V and 4 bases from J; bases unmatched to any gene: 5. This CDR3 has 15 amino acids. Per the germline V gene, CDR1 is PRHDT and CDR2 is FYEKMQ (reference sequence). For the CDR3, the DNA is TGTGCCAGCAGCTATGGGACTAGCAGATACAATGAGCAGTTCTTC. Residues: CASSYGTSRYNEQFF.

This chain joins TRBV4-2 and TRBJ2-2; D not resolved. The CDR3 consists of 12 residues. Germline-derived CDR1 and CDR2 are LGHNA and YNFKEQ. Trimming took off 8 bases at V and 5 bases at J, with 9 bases between the two ends. The CDR3 bases are TGTGCCAGCCAGTCGGAGACCGGGGAGCTGTTTTTT. As protein: CASQSETGELFF.

The chain links TRBV11-2 to TRBJ2-7; 9 bases agree with TRBD1. Losses at the gene ends were 4 bases for V and 0 bases for J; bases not matched to a gene: 7. CDR1 is SGHAT, CDR2 FQNNGV, per germline. The CDR3 sequence is 16 residues long. The CDR3 DNA sequence: TGTGCCAGCAGCTCGGGTACAGGGGGCATCTCCTACGAGCAGTACTTC. Protein product: CASSSGTGGISYEQYF.

In its sample, this clone was seen a few times. This chain links TRBV9 with TRBJ1-1; 7 positions match TRBD1. Germline V lookup: CDR1 SGDLS, CDR2 YYNGEE. The CDR3 is made up of 15 amino acids. Trimming at V came to 6 bases and at J to 5 bases, leaving 13 bases not matched to a gene. The CDR3, as DNA: TGTGCCAGCACGGGGGGATCAGGGGGGACTACTGAAGCTTTCTTT. It codes for CASTGGSGGTTEAFF.

This chain uses TRBV10-3 with TRBJ1-1; 7 positions agree with TRBD1. Per germline, CDR1 ENHRY and CDR2 SYGVKD. J lost 2 bases, V lost 5 bases, and 8 bases had no gene match. The CDR3 extends over 15 amino acids. This CDR3 reads CAISNTGTANTEAFF. CDR3 DNA sequence: TGTGCCATCAGTAATACCGGGACAGCCAACACTGAAGCTTTCTTT.

This clone showed up just a few times. The genes are TRBV12-1 and TRBJ2-2; the listed D gene, TRBD1, was not tested against the DNA. TRBV12-1 is a listed pseudogene. This CDR3 region has 15 residues. The CDR3 coding sequence is TGTGCCAGCAGCTTAAGGGACAGGAACACCGGGGAGCTGTTTTTT. Translated, it gives CASSLRDRNTGELFF.

The chain joins TRBV9 to TRBJ1-1; possible D gene TRBD1, 5 bases. The CDR3 loop spans 13 amino acids. The germline gives CDR1 SGDLS, CDR2 YYNGEE. The V end lost 3 bases, the J end lost 4 bases, and 10 bases lay between the germline ends. CDR3 protein: CASSGWGGTEAFF. The CDR3 DNA sequence: TGTGCCAGCAGCGGCTGGGGGGGCACTGAAGCTTTCTTT. Combining the CDR3 with reference TRBV9 and TRBJ1-1 gives the whole variable domain DSGVTQTPKHLITATGQRVTLRCSPRSGDLSVYWYQQSLDQGLQFLIQYYNGEERAKGNILERFSAQQFPDLHSELNLSSLELGDSALYFCASSGWGGTEAFFGQGTRLTVV.

This clone was detected only a few times. The chain uses TRBV2 and TRBJ2-2; TRBD2 matches at 7 bases. The CDR3 runs 14 residues. The V gene's germline CDR1 is SNHLY and CDR2 FYNNEI. After removal of 9 bases from V and 2 bases from J, the junction contained 6 bases not matched to a gene. Here the CDR3 DNA reads TGTGCCAGGTGGGACTACCAAAACACCGGGGAGCTGTTTTTT. Protein sequence: CARWDYQNTGELFF.

The CDR3 sequence is CASSQVRDRIYEQYF. CDR3 coding DNA: TGCGCCAGCAGCCAAGTTCGGGACAGGATTTACGAGCAGTACTTC. The chain has TRBV4-1 and TRBJ2-7, with 8 bases lining up with TRBD1. The CDR3 consists of 15 residues. The germline V gene encodes CDR1 MGHRA and CDR2 YSYEKL. Unmatched junction bases numbered 6, after V lost 1 base and J lost 4 bases.

This clone was seen many times. V and J are TRBV7-6 and TRBJ1-2; tentative D call: TRBD1 (5 bases). Trimming cost V 3 bases and J 4 bases, with 12 bases left between them. Germline CDR1 SGHVS, CDR2 FNYEAQ. The CDR3 consists of 14 residues. The CDR3 region is CASSLLSGTYGYTF. The CDR3 DNA sequence: TGTGCCAGCAGCTTGCTATCAGGGACCTATGGCTACACCTTC.

V gene TRBV2 combines with J gene TRBJ1-2; no definite D call. From germline, CDR1 is SNHLY and CDR2 FYNNEI. Trimming cost V 2 bases and J 8 bases, with 12 bases left between them. The CDR3 contains 13 residues. Here the CDR3 reads CASSEYPRGGYTF. The CDR3 region has the DNA TGTGCCAGCAGTGAATATCCTAGAGGAGGCTACACCTTC.

This clone has a handful of counts. This rearrangement joins TRBV5-1 to TRBJ1-2, with TRBD1 matching over 8 bases. Germline-derived CDR1 and CDR2 are SGHRS and YFSETQ. V was pared by 5 bases and J by 3 bases, with 6 bases of the junction left unmatched. This CDR3 has 14 residues. The CDR3 loop is CASRPPGQDYGYTF. The CDR3 region has the DNA TGCGCCAGCAGGCCACCGGGACAGGACTATGGCTACACCTTC.

Only a few counts were recorded for this clone. This chain connects TRBV10-1 to TRBJ2-7; D tentatively reads TRBD1 or TRBD2 (5 bases each). V dropped 0 bases and J dropped 3 bases, with 12 bases sitting between them. The germline CDR1 and CDR2 sequences are WNHNN and SYGVQD (reference sequence). This CDR3 contains 15 residues. CDR3 region: CASSESVAGSYEQYF. For the CDR3, the DNA is TGCGCCAGCAGTGAGTCTGTAGCAGGGAGCTACGAGCAGTACTTC.

The gene calls are TRBV7-9 and TRBJ1-5; 7 positions agree with TRBD1. Trimming took 0 bases from V and 2 from J; bases not matched to a gene: 7. CDR1 is SEHNR, CDR2 FQNEAQ, per germline (reference sequence). The CDR3 covers 17 residues. As DNA, the CDR3 is TGTGCCAGCAGCTTAGCCGGGACAGCCCGAGGCAATCAGCCCCAGCATTTT. Translating gives CASSLAGTARGNQPQHF.

This clone occurred once. The V gene is TRBV27, the J gene TRBJ2-7; D gene unclear. The CDR3 consists of 13 residues. The V end lost 3 bases, the J end lost 0 bases, and 6 bases lay between the germline ends. The germline gives CDR1 MNHEY, CDR2 SMNVEV (reference sequence). The CDR3 loop is CASSFDTSYEQYF. CDR3 in DNA: TGTGCCAGCAGTTTCGACACCTCCTACGAGCAGTACTTC.

V and J are TRBV5-4 and TRBJ2-2; D is perhaps TRBD1 (6 bases). Germline V gene lookup returns CDR1 SGHNT and CDR2 YYREEE (reference sequence). The CDR3 is made up of 15 amino acids. Trimming removed 0 bases from V and 4 bases from J, with 10 bases in between. The CDR3 is CASSLGQAPTGELFF. The DNA of the CDR3 is TGTGCCAGCAGCTTGGGACAGGCCCCCACCGGGGAGCTGTTTTTT. Based on the CDR3 plus reference TRBV5-4 and TRBJ2-2, the full variable domain is ETGVTQSPTHLIKTRGQQVTLRCSSQSGHNTVSWYQQALGQGPQFIFQYYREEENGRGNFPPRFSGLQFPNYSSELNVNALELDDSALYLCASSLGQAPTGELFFGEGSRLTVL.

The V and J genes are TRBV20-1 and TRBJ2-3; D call uncertain. Trimming left V 6 bases short and J 7 bases short, with 8 bases between. Germline V CDR1 and CDR2: DFQATT, SNEGSKA (reference sequence). This CDR3 contains 10 residues. As DNA, the CDR3 is TGCAGTGCCAAAAATAATACGCAGTATTTT. This gives the protein CSAKNNTQYF.

This clone was observed a single time. The V call is TRBV13, the J call TRBJ1-2; D is possibly TRBD1 (6 bases). V dropped 5 bases and J dropped 2 bases, with 12 bases sitting between them. The CDR3 is made up of 14 amino acids. CDR1 is PRHDT and CDR2 is FYEKMQ in the germline V gene (reference sequence). CDR3 sequence reads: CASSAGTSNYGYTF. CDR3 in DNA: TGTGCCAGCAGCGCGGGGACATCCAACTATGGCTACACCTTC.

This clone was detected only a few times. This sample also contains other DNA sequences that code for the same CDR3. DNA for the CDR3: TGTGCCAGCAGCTTAGATCAGGGCGGGACTAGCTCCTACAATGAGCAGTTCTTC. Translated, it gives CASSLDQGGTSSYNEQFF. The chain recombines TRBV11-3 with TRBJ2-1; 8 bases map to TRBD2. V lost 0 bases, J lost 0 bases, and 7 bases stayed unmatched. The CDR3 is 18 residues long. Looked up from germline, CDR1 is SGHNT and CDR2 is YENEEA.

The rearrangement links TRBV12-2 to TRBJ2-7; TRBD1, the table's D call, was not compared with the DNA. TRBV12-2 is recorded as a pseudogene. The CDR3 consists of 15 residues. The CDR3: CASRHDTGPNYEQYF. For the CDR3, the DNA is TGTGCAAGTCGTCATGACACAGGACCGAACTACGAGCAGTACTTC.

The chain employs TRBV19 and TRBJ2-1; D is possibly TRBD2 (6 bases). The CDR3 is made up of 17 amino acids. Germline lookup yields CDR1 LNHDA and CDR2 SQIVND (reference sequence). V gave up 7 bases and J gave up 8 bases, with 27 bases separating them. For the CDR3, the DNA is TGTGCCAGTAAAGGGACTGGGAAGGTCCGGGTATGGGATGAGCAGTTCTTC. Protein sequence: CASKGTGKVRVWDEQFF.

This clone was seen more than once but under ten times. J is TRBJ2-5 and V is TRBV4-2, with 7 bases fitting TRBD1. CDR1 and CDR2 (germline): LGHNA, YNFKEQ. Germline trimming cut 0 bases from V and 4 bases from J; bases unmatched to any gene: 2. This CDR3 has 14 amino acids. The CDR3 nucleotides are TGTGCCAGCAGCCAAGAAGCAGGGGGAGAGACCCAGTACTTC. It specifies CASSQEAGGETQYF.

This clone was counted once. A read error may account for a junction end that differs from germline. The rearrangement joins TRBV7-7 to TRBJ2-1; 13 nucleotides align to TRBD2. Germline loops: CDR1 SSHAT, CDR2 FNYEAQ (reference sequence). CDR3 length equals 16 residues. CDR3 loop: CASSRTSGSPYNEQFF. In DNA, the CDR3 is TGTGCTAGCAGCCGGACTAGCGGGAGCCCTTACAATGAGCAGTTCTTC.

V usage is TRBV18 and J usage is TRBJ2-7; D is uncertain. The CDR3 spans 15 residues. Germline lookup yields CDR1 KGHSH and CDR2 LQKENI. Trimming left V 3 bases short and J 2 bases short, with 14 bases between. The CDR3 nucleotides read TGTGCCAGCTCACCTCTTGCGGAAAGAACCTACGAGCAGTACTTC. It specifies CASSPLAERTYEQYF.

The rearrangement joins TRBV14 to TRBJ2-3, with D unclear. Trimming took off 0 bases at V and 4 bases at J, with 11 bases between the two ends. Germline values: CDR1 SGHDN, CDR2 FVKESK. The CDR3 is 15 amino acids. CDR3 region: CASSQDVVRPDTQYF. For the CDR3, the DNA is TGTGCCAGCAGCCAAGATGTGGTCCGCCCAGATACGCAGTATTTT.

The genes are TRBV30 and TRBJ2-7; TRBD1 is a possible D gene (5 bases). Trimming removed 0 bases from V and 5 bases from J, with 14 bases in between. The CDR3 contains 14 residues. Germline values: CDR1 GTSNPN, CDR2 SVGIG (reference sequence). As DNA, the CDR3 is TGTGCCTGGAGTGTCGGGCAGGGATTCCACGAGCAGTACTTC. The encoded protein is CAWSVGQGFHEQYF.